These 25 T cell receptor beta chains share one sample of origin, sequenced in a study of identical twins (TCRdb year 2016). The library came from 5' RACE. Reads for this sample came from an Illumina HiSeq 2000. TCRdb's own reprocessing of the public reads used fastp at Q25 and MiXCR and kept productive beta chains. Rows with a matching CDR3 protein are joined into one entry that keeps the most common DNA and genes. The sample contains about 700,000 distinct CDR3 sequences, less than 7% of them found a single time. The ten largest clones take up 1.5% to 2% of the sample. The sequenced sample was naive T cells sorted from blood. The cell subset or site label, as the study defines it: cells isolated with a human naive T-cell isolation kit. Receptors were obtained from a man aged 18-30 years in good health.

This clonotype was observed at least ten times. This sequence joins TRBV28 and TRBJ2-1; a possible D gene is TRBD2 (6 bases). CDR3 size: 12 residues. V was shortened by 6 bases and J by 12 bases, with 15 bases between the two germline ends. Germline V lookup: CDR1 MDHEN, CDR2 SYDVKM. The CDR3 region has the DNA TGTGCCAGCAGGCCTGGGGGAGGAGGGCAGTTCTTC. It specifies CASRPGGGGQFF. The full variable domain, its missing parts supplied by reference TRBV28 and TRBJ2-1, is DVKVTQSSRYLVKRTGEKVFLECVQDMDHENMFWYRQDPGLGLRLIYFSYDVKMKEKGDIPEGYSVSREKKERFSLILESASTNQTSMYLCASRPGGGGQFFGPGTRLTVL.

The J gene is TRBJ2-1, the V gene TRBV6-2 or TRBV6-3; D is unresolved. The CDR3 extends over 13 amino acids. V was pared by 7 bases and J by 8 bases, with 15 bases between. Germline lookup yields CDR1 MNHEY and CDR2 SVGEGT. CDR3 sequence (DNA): TGTGCCAGCAAGGGCCAAGCGTGGCATGAGCAGTTCTTC. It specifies CASKGQAWHEQFF.

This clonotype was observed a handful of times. The CDR3, as DNA: TGTGCCAGCAGCTTAGCGGGGCTAGCGGGAAGGGAGACCCAGTACTTC. It is translated as CASSLAGLAGRETQYF. The J gene is TRBJ2-5, the V gene TRBV7-6, with 9 bases identical to TRBD2. After removal of 0 bases from V and 5 bases from J, the junction contained 7 bases not matched to a gene. This CDR3 spans 16 amino acids. The V gene's germline CDR1 is SGHVS and CDR2 FNYEAQ.

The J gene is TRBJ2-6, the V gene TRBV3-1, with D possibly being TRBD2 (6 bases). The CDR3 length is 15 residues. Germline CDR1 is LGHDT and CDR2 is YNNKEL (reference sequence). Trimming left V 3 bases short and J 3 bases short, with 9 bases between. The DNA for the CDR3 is TGTGCCAGCAGCCAGGAGCGGGTTGGGGCCAACGTCCTGACTTTC. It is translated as CASSQERVGANVLTF.

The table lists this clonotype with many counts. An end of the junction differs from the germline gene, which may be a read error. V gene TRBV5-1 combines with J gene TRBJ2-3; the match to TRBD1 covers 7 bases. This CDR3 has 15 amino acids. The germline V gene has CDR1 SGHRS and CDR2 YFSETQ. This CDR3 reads CASSLGGQSTYTQYF. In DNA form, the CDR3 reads TGCGCCAGCAGCTTGGGGGGACAGAGCACATATACGCAGTATTTT. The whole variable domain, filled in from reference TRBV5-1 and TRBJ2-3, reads KAGVTQTPRYLIKTRGQQVTLSCSPISGHRSVSWYQQTPGQGLQFLFEYFSETQRNKGNFPGRFSGRQFSNSRSEMNVSTLELGDSALYLCASSLGGQSTYTQYFGPGTRLTVL.

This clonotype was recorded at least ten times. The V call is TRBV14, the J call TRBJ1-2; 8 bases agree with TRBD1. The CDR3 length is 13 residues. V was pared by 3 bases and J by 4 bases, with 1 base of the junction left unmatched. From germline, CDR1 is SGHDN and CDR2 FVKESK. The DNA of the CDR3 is TGTGCCAGCAGCCAGGGACAGGCCTATGGCTACACCTTC. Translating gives CASSQGQAYGYTF. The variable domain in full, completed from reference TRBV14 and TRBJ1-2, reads EAGVTQFPSHSVIEKGQTVTLRCDPISGHDNLYWYRRVMGKEIKFLLHFVKESKQDESGMPNNRFLAERTGGTYSTLKVQPAELEDSGVYFCASSQGQAYGYTFGSGTRLTVV.

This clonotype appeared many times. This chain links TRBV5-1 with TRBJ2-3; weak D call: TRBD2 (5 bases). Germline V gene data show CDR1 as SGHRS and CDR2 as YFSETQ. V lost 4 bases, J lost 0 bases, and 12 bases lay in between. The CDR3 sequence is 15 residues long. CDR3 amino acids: CASSPIAKSTDTQYF. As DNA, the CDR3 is TGCGCCAGCAGCCCGATAGCGAAAAGCACAGATACGCAGTATTTT.

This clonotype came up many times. CDR3 in DNA: TGTGCCAGCAGCTTGGTCGAGGTCCCCTTCTCTGGGGCCAACGTCCTGACTTTC. Its translation is CASSLVEVPFSGANVLTF. The rearrangement links TRBV5-5 to TRBJ2-6; D is unresolved. CDR1 is SGHKS and CDR2 is YYEKEE in the germline V gene (reference sequence). This CDR3 has 18 residues. V was clipped by 0 bases and J by 0 bases, with 13 bases between them.

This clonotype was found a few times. The CDR3: CATSESKTGQGDGIQYF. In DNA, the CDR3 is TGTGCCACCAGTGAATCAAAAACGGGACAGGGCGATGGCATTCAGTACTTC. The chain carries TRBV24-1 and TRBJ2-4; 9 nucleotides agree with TRBD1. V was clipped by 4 bases and J by 9 bases; unmatched bases: 15. The CDR3 loop spans 17 amino acids. Germline assignment: CDR1 KGHDR and CDR2 SFDVKD.

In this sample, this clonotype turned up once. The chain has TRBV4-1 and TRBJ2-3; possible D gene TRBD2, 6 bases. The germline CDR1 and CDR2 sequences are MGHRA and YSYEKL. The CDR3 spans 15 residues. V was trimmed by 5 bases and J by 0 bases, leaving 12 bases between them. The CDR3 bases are TGCGCCAGCAGCGGTCGGGACTTTAGCACAGATACGCAGTATTTT. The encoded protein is CASSGRDFSTDTQYF.

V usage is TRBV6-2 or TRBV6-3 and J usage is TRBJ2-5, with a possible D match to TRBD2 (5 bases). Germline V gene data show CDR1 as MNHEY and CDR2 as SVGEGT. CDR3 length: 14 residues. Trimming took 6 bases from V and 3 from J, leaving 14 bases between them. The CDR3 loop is CASRAPGRKETQYF. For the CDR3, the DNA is TGTGCCAGCAGGGCCCCGGGAAGGAAAGAGACCCAGTACTTC.

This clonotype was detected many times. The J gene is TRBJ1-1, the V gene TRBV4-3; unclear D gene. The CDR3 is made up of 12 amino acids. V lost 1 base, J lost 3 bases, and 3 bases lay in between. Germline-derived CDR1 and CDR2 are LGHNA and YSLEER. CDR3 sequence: CASSQGHTEAFF. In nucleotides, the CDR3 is TGCGCCAGCAGCCAAGGGCACACTGAAGCTTTCTTT.

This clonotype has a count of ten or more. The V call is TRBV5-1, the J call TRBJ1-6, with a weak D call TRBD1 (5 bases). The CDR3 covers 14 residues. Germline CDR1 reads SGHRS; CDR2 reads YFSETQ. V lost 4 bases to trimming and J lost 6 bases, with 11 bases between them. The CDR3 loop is CASSLGRINSPLHF. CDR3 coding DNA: TGCGCCAGCAGCCTGGGGCGGATTAATTCACCCCTCCACTTT.

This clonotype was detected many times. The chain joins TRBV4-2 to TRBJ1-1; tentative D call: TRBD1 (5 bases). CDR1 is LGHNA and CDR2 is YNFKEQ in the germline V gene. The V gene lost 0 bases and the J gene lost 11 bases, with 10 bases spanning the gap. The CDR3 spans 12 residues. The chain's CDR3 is CASSQDAGWAFF. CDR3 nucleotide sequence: TGTGCCAGCAGCCAAGATGCAGGGTGGGCTTTCTTT.

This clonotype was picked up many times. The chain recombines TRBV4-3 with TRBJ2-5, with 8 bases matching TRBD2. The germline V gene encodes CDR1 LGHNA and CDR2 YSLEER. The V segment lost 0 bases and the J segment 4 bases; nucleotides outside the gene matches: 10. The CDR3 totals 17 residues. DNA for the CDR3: TGCGCCAGCAGCCAAGATAGCATAAAGGCGGGAGGAGAGACCCAGTACTTC. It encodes CASSQDSIKAGGETQYF.

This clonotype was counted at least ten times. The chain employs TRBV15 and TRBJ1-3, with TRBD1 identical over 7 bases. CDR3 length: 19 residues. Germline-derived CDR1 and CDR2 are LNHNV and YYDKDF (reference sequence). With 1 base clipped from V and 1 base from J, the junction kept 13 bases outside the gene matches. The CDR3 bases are TGTGCCACCAGCAGAGGGGACAGCTACTGGGGGACTTCTGGAAACACCATATATTTT. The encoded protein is CATSRGDSYWGTSGNTIYF.

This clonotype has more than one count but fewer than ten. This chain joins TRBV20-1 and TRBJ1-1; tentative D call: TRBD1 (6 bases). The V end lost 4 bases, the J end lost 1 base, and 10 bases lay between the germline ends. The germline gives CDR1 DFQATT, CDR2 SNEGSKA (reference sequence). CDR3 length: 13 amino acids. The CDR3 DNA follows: TGCAGTGCTATCAGGACAGCGAACACTGAAGCTTTCTTT. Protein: CSAIRTANTEAFF.

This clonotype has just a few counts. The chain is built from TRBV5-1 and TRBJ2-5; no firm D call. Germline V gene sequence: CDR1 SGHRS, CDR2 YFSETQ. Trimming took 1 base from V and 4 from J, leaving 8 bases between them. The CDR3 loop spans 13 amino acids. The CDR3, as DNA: TGCGCCAGCAGCTTGCGGCCAGTAGAGACCCAGTACTTC. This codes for CASSLRPVETQYF. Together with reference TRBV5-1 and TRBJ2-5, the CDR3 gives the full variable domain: KAGVTQTPRYLIKTRGQQVTLSCSPISGHRSVSWYQQTPGQGLQFLFEYFSETQRNKGNFPGRFSGRQFSNSRSEMNVSTLELGDSALYLCASSLRPVETQYFGPGTRLLVL.

In DNA form, the CDR3 reads TGTGCCAGCAAAGGACAGCGTGGTTCACCCCTCCACTTT. Translating gives CASKGQRGSPLHF. The chain recombines TRBV12-3 or TRBV12-4 with TRBJ1-6, with D tentatively TRBD1 (6 bases). V lost 7 bases, J lost 9 bases, and 13 bases lay in between. CDR3 length: 13 residues.

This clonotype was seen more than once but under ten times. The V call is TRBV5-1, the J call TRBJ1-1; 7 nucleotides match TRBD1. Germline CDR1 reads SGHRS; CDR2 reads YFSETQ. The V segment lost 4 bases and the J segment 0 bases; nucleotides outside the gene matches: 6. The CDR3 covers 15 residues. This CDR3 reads CASSMRTGVNTEAFF. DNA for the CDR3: TGCGCCAGCAGCATGAGGACAGGAGTGAACACTGAAGCTTTCTTT.

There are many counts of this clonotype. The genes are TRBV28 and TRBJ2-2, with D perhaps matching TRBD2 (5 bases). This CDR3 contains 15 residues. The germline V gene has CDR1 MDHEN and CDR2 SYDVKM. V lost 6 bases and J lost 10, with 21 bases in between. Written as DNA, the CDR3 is TGTGCCAGCAGCAGCTGGGTTAAGGGAGACGAGGAGCTGTTTTTT. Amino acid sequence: CASSSWVKGDEELFF. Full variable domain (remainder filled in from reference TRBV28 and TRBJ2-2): DVKVTQSSRYLVKRTGEKVFLECVQDMDHENMFWYRQDPGLGLRLIYFSYDVKMKEKGDIPEGYSVSREKKERFSLILESASTNQTSMYLCASSSWVKGDEELFFGEGSRLTVL.

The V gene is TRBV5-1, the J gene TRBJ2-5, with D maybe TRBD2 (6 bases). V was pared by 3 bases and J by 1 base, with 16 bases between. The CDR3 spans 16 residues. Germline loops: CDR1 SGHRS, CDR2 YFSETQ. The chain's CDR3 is CASSYFRGELQETQYF. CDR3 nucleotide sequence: TGCGCCAGCAGCTACTTTCGCGGGGAGCTCCAAGAGACCCAGTACTTC.

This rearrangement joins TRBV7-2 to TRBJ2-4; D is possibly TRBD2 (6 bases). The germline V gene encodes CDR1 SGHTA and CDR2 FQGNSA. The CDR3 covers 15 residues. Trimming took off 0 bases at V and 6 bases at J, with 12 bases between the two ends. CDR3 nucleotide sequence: TGTGCCAGCAGCTTAGCTGACGGGAGATTAAACATTCAGTACTTC. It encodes CASSLADGRLNIQYF.

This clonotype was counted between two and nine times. The DNA for the CDR3 is TGTGCCAGCAGCCAAGATATGGCCTCAAATGAGCAGTTCTTC. Translating gives CASSQDMASNEQFF. The chain employs TRBV3-1 and TRBJ2-1, with no clear D. This CDR3 spans 14 amino acids. CDR1 is LGHDT, CDR2 YNNKEL, per germline (reference sequence). The germline V and J ends were trimmed by 0 bases and 7 bases, with 10 bases remaining between them.

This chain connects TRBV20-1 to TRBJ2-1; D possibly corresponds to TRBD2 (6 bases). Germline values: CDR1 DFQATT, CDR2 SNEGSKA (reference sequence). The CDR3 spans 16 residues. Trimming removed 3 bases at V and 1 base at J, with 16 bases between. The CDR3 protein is CSARDLAEGSYNEQFF. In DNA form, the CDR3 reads TGCAGTGCTAGGGACTTAGCGGAAGGGTCCTACAATGAGCAGTTCTTC.